This T cell receptor beta chain was sequenced during a study of T cells in Graves' hyperthyroidism and ophthalmopathy. Details on this clonotype: This could be a read error, since a much larger clone is one nucleotide away. The CDR3 carries no conserved terminal phenylalanine or tryptophan, so it likely arises from a read error.

Regions amplified from RNA transcripts were the TCR beta CDR3 regions. Using the HTBI primer set, a first-round RT-PCR was run on the TCR CDR3. In TCRdb, the multiplex PCR reads were re-called with MiXCR into one record per CDR3 protein. The table records about 96,000 distinct CDR3 sequences, around 50% of them present only once. Trimming cost V 6 bases and J 8 bases, with 13 bases left between them. Germline CDR1 SNHLY, CDR2 FYNNEI. This CDR3 is 13 amino acids long. Uncontrolled infection, other autoimmune disease, pregnancy or lactation led to exclusion. Diagnoses rested on clinical symptoms, serum thyroxine and TRAb, thyroid ultrasound and orbital computed tomography.

V gene TRBV2 combines with J gene TRBJ2-2, with a weak D call TRBD1 (6 bases). This receptor was taken from a woman in her thirties or forties with Graves' hyperthyroidism. The sequenced sample consisted of blood. The CDR3: CASRVQGSGELFL. In DNA, the CDR3 is TGTGCCAGCAGGGTACAGGGATCGGGGGAGCTGTTTCTT.